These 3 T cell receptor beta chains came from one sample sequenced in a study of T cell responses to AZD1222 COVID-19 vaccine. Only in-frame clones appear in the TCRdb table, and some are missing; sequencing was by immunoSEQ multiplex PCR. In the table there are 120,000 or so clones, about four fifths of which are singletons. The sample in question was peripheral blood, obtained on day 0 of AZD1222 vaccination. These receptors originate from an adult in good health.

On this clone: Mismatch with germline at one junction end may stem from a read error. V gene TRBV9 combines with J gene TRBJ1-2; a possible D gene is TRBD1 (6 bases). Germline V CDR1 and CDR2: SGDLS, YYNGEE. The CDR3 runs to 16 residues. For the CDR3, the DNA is TGTGCCAGCACCGTATTGGGGAGTGGGGGCGCAGGGGGCTACACCTTC. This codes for CASTVLGSGGAGGYTF. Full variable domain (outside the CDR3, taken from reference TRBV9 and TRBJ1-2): DSGVTQTPKHLITATGQRVTLRCSPRSGDLSVYWYQQSLDQGLQFLIQYYNGEERAKGNILERFSAQQFPDLHSELNLSSLELGDSALYFCASTVLGSGGAGGYTFGSGTRLTVV.

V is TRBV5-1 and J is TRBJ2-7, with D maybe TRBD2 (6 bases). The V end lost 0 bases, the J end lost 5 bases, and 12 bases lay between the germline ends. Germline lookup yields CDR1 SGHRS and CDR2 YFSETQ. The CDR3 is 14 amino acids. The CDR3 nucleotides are TGCGCCAGCAGCTTGGCGTCCCGGGGGAACGAGCAGTACTTC. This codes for CASSLASRGNEQYF.

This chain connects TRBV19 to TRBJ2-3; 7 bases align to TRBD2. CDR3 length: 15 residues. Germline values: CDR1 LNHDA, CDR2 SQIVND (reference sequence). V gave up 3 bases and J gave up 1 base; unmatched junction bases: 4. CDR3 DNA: TGTGCCAGTAGTATTTTTGCGGGGGGCACAGATACGCAGTATTTT. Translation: CASSIFAGGTDTQYF.